This T cell receptor beta chain was sequenced during a study of blood T cell repertoires in COVID-19. For the study at large: Nucleic acid was either cDNA or gDNA, and it came from T cells, B-cell-depleted T cells, or PBMCs.

The germline gives CDR1 KGHSH, CDR2 LQKENI. Unmatched junction bases numbered 14, after V lost 4 bases and J lost 0 bases. The CDR3 sequence is 19 residues long. Study processing details: For nucleated cells, counts were estimated from reference gene primer amplification. Libraries were prepared by immunoSEQ multiplex PCR; TCRdb keeps only in-frame clonotypes and omits some of them. V and J calls plus clone size are reproduced from that table; the DNA served to infer D and trimming. The sample contains about 160,000 clones, over 75% of which appear only once. The chain recombines TRBV18 with TRBJ1-5, with 8 nucleotides matching TRBD1. Sample: peripheral blood. This TCR came from an older man with acute or convalescent COVID-19. The CDR3 DNA sequence: TGTGCCAGCTCACGAGCTAGGTCAGGGGGCGCGAATAGCAATCAGCCCCAGCATTTT. Protein sequence: CASSRARSGGANSNQPQHF.